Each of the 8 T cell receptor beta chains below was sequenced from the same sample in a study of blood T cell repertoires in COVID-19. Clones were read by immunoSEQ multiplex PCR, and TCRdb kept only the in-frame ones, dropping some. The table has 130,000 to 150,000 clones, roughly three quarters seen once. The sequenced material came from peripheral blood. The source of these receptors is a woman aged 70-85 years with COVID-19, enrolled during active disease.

The CDR3 DNA reads as TGTGCCTTCAGACAGGGAGAGGTGAACACTGAAGCTTTCTTT. Translation gives CAFRQGEVNTEAFF. The chain carries TRBV5-4 and TRBJ1-1; TRBD1 agrees at 7 bases. This CDR3 is 14 amino acids long. Per the germline V gene, CDR1 is SGHNT and CDR2 is YYREEE (reference sequence). J was trimmed by 0 bases and V by 10 bases; bases with no gene match: 9.

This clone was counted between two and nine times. CDR3 sequence: CASSEFTSGGAAEQFF. In DNA, the CDR3 is TGTGCCAGCAGTGAATTTACTAGCGGGGGGGCCGCTGAGCAGTTCTTC. The chain employs TRBV2 and TRBJ2-1, with TRBD2 matching over 13 bases. V lost 2 bases, J lost 9 bases, and 7 bases stayed unmatched. The germline gives CDR1 SNHLY, CDR2 FYNNEI. The CDR3 extends over 16 amino acids.

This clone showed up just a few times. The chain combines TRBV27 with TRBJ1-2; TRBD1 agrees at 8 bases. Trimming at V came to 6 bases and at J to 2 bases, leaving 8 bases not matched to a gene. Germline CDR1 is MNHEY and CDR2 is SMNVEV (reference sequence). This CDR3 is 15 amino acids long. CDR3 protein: CASRPRGRGNYGYTF. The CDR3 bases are TGTGCCAGCAGACCCAGGGGGCGGGGGAACTATGGCTACACCTTC.

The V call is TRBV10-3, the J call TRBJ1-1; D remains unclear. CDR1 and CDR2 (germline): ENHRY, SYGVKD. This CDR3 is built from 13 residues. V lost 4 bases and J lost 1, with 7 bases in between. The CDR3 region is CAISAHENTEAFF. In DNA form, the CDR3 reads TGTGCCATCAGTGCACACGAGAACACTGAAGCTTTCTTT.

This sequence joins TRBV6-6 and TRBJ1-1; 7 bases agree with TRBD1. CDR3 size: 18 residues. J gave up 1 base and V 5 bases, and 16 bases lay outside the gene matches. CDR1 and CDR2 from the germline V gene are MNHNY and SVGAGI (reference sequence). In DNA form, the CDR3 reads TGTGCCAGCAGTCCCCGGGGGGGACAGCGTCGCTCGAACACTGAAGCTTTCTTT. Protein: CASSPRGGQRRSNTEAFF.

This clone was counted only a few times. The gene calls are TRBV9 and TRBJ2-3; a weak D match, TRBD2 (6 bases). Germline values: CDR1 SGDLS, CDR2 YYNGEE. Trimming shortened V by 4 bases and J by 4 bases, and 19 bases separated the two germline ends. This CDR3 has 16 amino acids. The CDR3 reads CASSSPPGESSDTQYF. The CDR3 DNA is TGTGCCAGCAGCTCGCCCCCGGGGGAATCGTCAGATACGCAGTATTTT.

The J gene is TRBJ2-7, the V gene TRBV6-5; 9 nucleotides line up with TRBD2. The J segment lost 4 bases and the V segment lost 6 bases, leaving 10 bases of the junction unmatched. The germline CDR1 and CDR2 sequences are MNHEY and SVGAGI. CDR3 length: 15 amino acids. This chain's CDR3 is CASRPRVAGVYEQYF. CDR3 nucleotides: TGTGCCAGCAGACCCCGGGTAGCGGGGGTTTACGAGCAGTACTTC.

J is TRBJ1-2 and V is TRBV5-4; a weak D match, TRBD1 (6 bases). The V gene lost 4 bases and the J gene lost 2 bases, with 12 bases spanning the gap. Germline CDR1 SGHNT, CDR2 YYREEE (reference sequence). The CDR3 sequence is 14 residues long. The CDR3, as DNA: TGTGCCAGCAGCCAGGGACAAGGGAACTATGGCTACACCTTC. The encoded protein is CASSQGQGNYGYTF. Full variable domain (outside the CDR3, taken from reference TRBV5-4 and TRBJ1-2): ETGVTQSPTHLIKTRGQQVTLRCSSQSGHNTVSWYQQALGQGPQFIFQYYREEENGRGNFPPRFSGLQFPNYSSELNVNALELDDSALYLCASSQGQGNYGYTFGSGTRLTVV.